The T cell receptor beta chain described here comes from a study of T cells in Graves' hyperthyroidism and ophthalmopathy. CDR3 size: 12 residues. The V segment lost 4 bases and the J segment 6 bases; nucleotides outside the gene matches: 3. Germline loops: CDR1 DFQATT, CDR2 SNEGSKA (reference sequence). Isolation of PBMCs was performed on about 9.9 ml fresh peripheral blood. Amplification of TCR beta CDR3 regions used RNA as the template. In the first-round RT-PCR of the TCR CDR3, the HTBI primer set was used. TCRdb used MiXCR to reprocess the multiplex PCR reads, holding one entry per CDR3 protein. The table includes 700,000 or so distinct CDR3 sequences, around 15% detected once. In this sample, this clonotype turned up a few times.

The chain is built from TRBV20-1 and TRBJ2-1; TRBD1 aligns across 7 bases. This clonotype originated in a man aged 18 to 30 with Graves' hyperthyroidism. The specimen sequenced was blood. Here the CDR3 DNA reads TGCAGTGCTATCCGGACAGGCAATGAGCAGTTCTTC. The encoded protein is CSAIRTGNEQFF.